These 21 T cell receptor beta chains originate from one sample sequenced in a study of identifying expanded T cells in peripheral blood. Assay: immunoSEQ multiplex PCR; the TCRdb copy retains only in-frame clones and omits some. The profile shows nearly 60,000 clones, roughly 87% of them singletons. Material: blood. The receptors come from a person aged 18 to 70 in good health.

This chain joins TRBV28 and TRBJ1-1; 8 positions match TRBD1. CDR3 length equals 14 residues. Germline trimming cut 2 bases from V and 1 base from J; bases unmatched to any gene: 0. CDR1 and CDR2 (germline): MDHEN, SYDVKM. CDR3 DNA: TGTGCCAGCAGTTTACAGGGGGCGAACACTGAAGCTTTCTTT. Translating gives CASSLQGANTEAFF.

V gene TRBV4-2 combines with J gene TRBJ1-1, with unresolved D. The CDR3 covers 15 residues. Germline assignment: CDR1 LGHNA and CDR2 YNFKEQ. The germline V and J ends were trimmed by 0 bases and 1 base, with 9 bases remaining between them. The DNA of the CDR3 is TGTGCCAGCAGCCAAGAACACATGGCGAACACTGAAGCTTTCTTT. Translated, it gives CASSQEHMANTEAFF.

This clone appeared a single time. V is TRBV6-1 and J is TRBJ2-7; the D gene is possibly TRBD1 (6 bases). The CDR3 is 13 amino acids. Germline V gene sequence: CDR1 MNHNS, CDR2 SASEGT. Trimming removed 6 bases at V and 5 bases at J, with 14 bases between. The CDR3 loop reads CASSSAGADEQYF. DNA for the CDR3: TGTGCCAGCAGCTCGGCAGGGGCCGACGAGCAGTACTTC.

The CDR3 bases are TGTGCCAGCAGCTTAGAAGGGACTAGTTATCTTGGCACAGATACGCAGTATTTT. Encoded protein: CASSLEGTSYLGTDTQYF. This rearrangement joins TRBV7-2 to TRBJ2-3; 8 nucleotides align to TRBD2. Per germline, CDR1 SGHTA and CDR2 FQGNSA. The length of the CDR3 is 18 residues. J was trimmed by 1 base and V by 1 base; bases with no gene match: 10.

The chain couples TRBV6-6 to TRBJ1-2, with D possibly TRBD1 on 5 matching bases. Germline CDR1 and CDR2: MNHNY and SVGAGI (reference sequence). There are 15 residues in the CDR3. V was pared by 5 bases and J by 3 bases, with 16 bases between. CDR3 coding DNA: TGTGCCAGCAGTACTCCGAAGGGGACGCACTATGGCTACACCTTC. Amino acid sequence: CASSTPKGTHYGYTF.

This chain joins TRBV18 and TRBJ1-4; possibly TRBD1 for D (5 bases). V was shortened by 1 base and J by 5 bases, with 11 bases between the two germline ends. Germline V CDR1 and CDR2: KGHSH, LQKENI. This CDR3 is 15 amino acids long. This CDR3 is CASSPLGRQNEKLFF. The CDR3 nucleotides are TGTGCCAGCTCACCACTCGGCAGACAGAATGAAAAACTGTTTTTT.

The DNA for the CDR3 is TGTGCCAGCAGCACGACAAGGTCGGGGTCGGGAAACATTCAGTACTTC. As protein: CASSTTRSGSGNIQYF. This chain connects TRBV5-4 to TRBJ2-4; a weak D match, TRBD2 (5 bases). Between the trimmed V and J ends, which lost 4 bases and 6 bases, there was a span of 20 bases. The CDR3 loop spans 16 amino acids. Germline V gene data show CDR1 as SGHNT and CDR2 as YYREEE (reference sequence).

CDR3: CASSKNWHHGYTF. DNA of the CDR3: TGTGCCAGCAGCAAAAATTGGCACCATGGCTACACCTTC. The chain couples TRBV21-1 to TRBJ1-2; the DNA was not used to check the table's D call, TRBD1. TRBV21-1 is a pseudogene locus. The CDR3 has 13 amino acids.

The CDR3 sequence is CASSQDLATYEQYF. The DNA for the CDR3 is TGCGCCAGCAGCCAAGACCTAGCTACCTACGAGCAGTACTTC. The chain combines TRBV4-3 with TRBJ2-7, with D possibly TRBD2 on 5 matching bases. The CDR3 length is 14 residues. Germline CDR1 is LGHNA and CDR2 is YSLEER. Trimming stripped 0 bases from V and 2 bases from J, with 8 bases between.

This sequence joins TRBV7-3 and TRBJ2-1; D gene ambiguous. Looked up from germline, CDR1 is SGHTA and CDR2 is FQGTGA. The CDR3 is 16 amino acids. The V gene lost 5 bases and the J gene lost 0 bases, with 14 bases spanning the gap. CDR3 nucleotide sequence: TGTGCCAGCAGCCCAAAGAGCGCGAGCTCCTACAATGAGCAGTTCTTC. It specifies CASSPKSASSYNEQFF. The whole variable domain, filled in from reference TRBV7-3 and TRBJ2-1, reads GAGVSQTPSNKVTEKGKYVELRCDPISGHTALYWYRQSLGQGPEFLIYFQGTGAADDSGLPNDRFFAVRPEGSVSTLKIQRTERGDSAVYLCASSPKSASSYNEQFFGPGTRLTVL.

This CDR3 reads CASSPFGGTLTDTQYF. Written as DNA, the CDR3 is TGTGCCAGCTCACCATTCGGCGGGACCCTCACAGATACGCAGTATTTT. V gene TRBV18 combines with J gene TRBJ2-3; perhaps TRBD2 as D (6 bases). CDR1 is KGHSH, CDR2 LQKENI, per germline. The CDR3 runs to 16 residues. V was trimmed by 2 bases and J by 2 bases, leaving 14 bases between them.

The chain is built from TRBV27 and TRBJ2-3; D is unresolved. The CDR3 spans 13 residues. Germline loops: CDR1 MNHEY, CDR2 SMNVEV (reference sequence). Trimming left V 3 bases short and J 6 bases short, with 10 bases between. CDR3 bases: TGTGCCAGCAGTTTTGAGTCCAGGGATACGCAGTATTTT. It encodes CASSFESRDTQYF.

V gene TRBV20-1 combines with J gene TRBJ1-2, with D possibly matching TRBD1 (5 bases). The CDR3 totals 11 residues. V was trimmed by 6 bases and J by 7 bases, leaving 12 bases between them. The germline gives CDR1 DFQATT, CDR2 SNEGSKA (reference sequence). CDR3 bases: TGCAGTGCCGGTCGCGGGGGTGGCTACACCTTC. Translated: CSAGRGGGYTF.

The genes are TRBV10-3 and TRBJ2-5; 12 bases fit TRBD2. Germline V lookup: CDR1 ENHRY, CDR2 SYGVKD. This CDR3 has 17 residues. J was trimmed by 3 bases and V by 3 bases; bases with no gene match: 8. The CDR3 reads CAISETTSGRTKETQYF. Written as DNA, the CDR3 is TGTGCCATCAGTGAAACGACTAGCGGGAGAACCAAAGAGACCCAGTACTTC.

The chain uses TRBV28 and TRBJ2-1; 8 positions match TRBD2. With V trimmed by 6 bases and J by 4 bases, 5 bases remained unmatched. The CDR3 length is 14 residues. The germline V gene has CDR1 MDHEN and CDR2 SYDVKM. Here the CDR3 reads CASRSASGYNEQFF. CDR3 in DNA: TGTGCCAGCAGGTCAGCTAGCGGGTACAATGAGCAGTTCTTC.

This chain links TRBV27 with TRBJ1-2, with 7 positions matching TRBD1. Germline values: CDR1 MNHEY, CDR2 SMNVEV (reference sequence). CDR3 length: 14 residues. With 5 bases clipped from V and 3 bases from J, the junction kept 6 bases outside the gene matches. This CDR3 is CASSKQGKYYGYTF. CDR3 DNA: TGTGCCAGCAGTAAACAGGGGAAATACTATGGCTACACCTTC.

The V call is TRBV5-4, the J call TRBJ2-1, with a possible D match to TRBD2 (6 bases). V gave up 2 bases and J gave up 2 bases, with 11 bases separating them. CDR3 length equals 15 residues. Germline CDR1 is SGHNT and CDR2 is YYREEE (reference sequence). The chain's CDR3 is CASSLRRETYNEQFF. As DNA, the CDR3 is TGTGCCAGCAGCTTACGGAGGGAGACCTACAATGAGCAGTTCTTC.

This sequence joins TRBV2 and TRBJ2-3, with D tentatively TRBD1 or TRBD2 (6 bases each). V lost 6 bases and J 4 bases, leaving 17 bases between the germline ends. Germline V gene data show CDR1 as SNHLY and CDR2 as FYNNEI. This CDR3 region has 15 residues. CDR3: CASSPLGGMSDTQYF. DNA for the CDR3: TGTGCCAGCAGCCCTCTCGGGGGCATGTCAGATACGCAGTATTTT.

By sample fraction, this clone is medium-sized. This chain uses TRBV2 with TRBJ1-2; D remains unclear. CDR1 is SNHLY and CDR2 is FYNNEI in the germline V gene. The CDR3 has 14 amino acids. With 5 bases removed from V and 5 bases from J, the gap between germline ends came to 15 bases. CDR3 protein: CASSSSRVVYGYTF. CDR3 in DNA: TGTGCCAGCAGTTCCTCGAGGGTTGTTTATGGCTACACCTTC.

This clone was counted a single time. The chain joins TRBV7-3 to TRBJ2-1; 8 nucleotides line up with TRBD2. The germline V gene has CDR1 SGHTA and CDR2 FQGTGA. The CDR3 contains 15 residues. After removal of 5 bases from V and 5 bases from J, the junction contained 8 bases not matched to a gene. CDR3 residues: CASSRTSGNDNEQFF. The CDR3 DNA sequence: TGTGCCAGCAGCCGAACTAGCGGAAATGACAATGAGCAGTTCTTC. The full variable domain, in which reference TRBV7-3 and TRBJ2-1 provide the parts outside the CDR3, is GAGVSQTPSNKVTEKGKYVELRCDPISGHTALYWYRQSLGQGPEFLIYFQGTGAADDSGLPNDRFFAVRPEGSVSTLKIQRTERGDSAVYLCASSRTSGNDNEQFFGPGTRLTVL.

CDR3 protein: CSVVSVNEQFF. In nucleotides, the CDR3 is TGCAGCGTTGTCTCTGTTAATGAGCAGTTCTTC. The chain employs TRBV29-1 and TRBJ2-1; D gene unclear. From germline, CDR1 is SQVTM and CDR2 ANQGSEA. The V and J ends lost 4 bases and 7 bases respectively, with 8 bases between them. The CDR3 has 11 amino acids.